Below, 11 T cell receptor beta chains from the same sample are listed, as sequenced in a study of T-cell memory formation after mild COVID-19. A single record per CDR3 protein comes from TCRdb applying MiXCR to the 5' RACE reads. This table holds roughly 120,000 distinct CDR3 sequences, more than 15% found once. Material: PBMCs or a T cell subset sorted from them (not recorded which). The source of these receptors is an adult woman who had mild COVID-19 (a few samples of this study predate the infection). Cell type and time point are not known.

This clonotype was picked up a small number of times. The chain is built from TRBV5-1 and TRBJ2-7, with 8 bases fitting TRBD1. The CDR3 consists of 15 residues. The germline gives CDR1 SGHRS, CDR2 YFSETQ. Trimming cost V 3 bases and J 4 bases; bases outside gene matches: 9. DNA of the CDR3: TGCGCCAGCAGCTCCACCGGACAGGGACCTTACGAGCAGTACTTC. The encoded protein is CASSSTGQGPYEQYF.

This clonotype was detected only a few times. This rearrangement joins TRBV14 to TRBJ1-2; D might be TRBD1 (6 bases). V dropped 5 bases and J dropped 3 bases, with 10 bases sitting between them. Germline V gives CDR1 SGHDN, CDR2 FVKESK. The CDR3 totals 13 residues. CDR3: CASSEGGYYGYTF. CDR3 nucleotides: TGTGCCAGCAGCGAGGGGGGCTACTATGGCTACACCTTC.

This clonotype was detected only a few times. The gene calls are TRBV3-1 and TRBJ1-3, with D hard to call. The V end lost 0 bases, the J end lost 8 bases, and 8 bases lay between the germline ends. There are 13 residues in the CDR3. Per germline, CDR1 LGHDT and CDR2 YNNKEL (reference sequence). The CDR3 DNA reads as TGTGCCAGCAGCCAAGATCGGTTAGACACCATATATTTT. Amino acids: CASSQDRLDTIYF. Together with reference TRBV3-1 and TRBJ1-3, the CDR3 gives the full variable domain: DTAVSQTPKYLVTQMGNDKSIKCEQNLGHDTMYWYKQDSKKFLKIMFSYNNKELIINETVPNRFSPKSPDKAHLNLHINSLELGDSAVYFCASSQDRLDTIYFGEGSWLTVV.

The V and J genes are TRBV29-1 and TRBJ2-5, with D unclear. The CDR3 has 10 residues. With 3 bases removed from V and 5 bases from J, the gap between germline ends came to 4 bases. Germline values: CDR1 SQVTM, CDR2 ANQGSEA. CDR3 region: CSVDSETQYF. The CDR3 DNA reads as TGCAGCGTTGATTCCGAGACCCAGTACTTC.

This clonotype was found a few times. The chain joins TRBV5-1 to TRBJ2-7, with TRBD1 matching 10 bases. V gave up 0 bases and J gave up 2 bases; unmatched junction bases: 5. This CDR3 is 16 amino acids long. Germline lookup yields CDR1 SGHRS and CDR2 YFSETQ. CDR3 in DNA: TGCGCCAGCAGCTTGGCCACCGGGACAGGGGCCTACGAGCAGTACTTC. Its protein is CASSLATGTGAYEQYF.

V is TRBV10-3 and J is TRBJ2-3; tentative D call: TRBD1 (6 bases). Trimming cost V 8 bases and J 4 bases, with 19 bases left between them. From germline, CDR1 is ENHRY and CDR2 SYGVKD. The length of the CDR3 is 15 residues. As DNA, the CDR3 is TGTGCCATCGCCCTGTCTGGACAGTCTGCAGATACGCAGTATTTT. This gives the protein CAIALSGQSADTQYF.

This rearrangement joins TRBV7-9 to TRBJ2-3; 8 bases line up with TRBD1. In germline, CDR1 is SEHNR, CDR2 FQNEAQ (reference sequence). V gave up 3 bases and J gave up 6 bases; unmatched junction bases: 8. This CDR3 has 15 residues. CDR3 DNA: TGTGCCAGCAGCTTCACGACAGGGGTGGCGGATACGCAGTATTTT. This sequence encodes CASSFTTGVADTQYF. The full variable domain, rest sourced from reference TRBV7-9 and TRBJ2-3, is DTGVSQNPRHKITKRGQNVTFRCDPISEHNRLYWYRQTLGQGPEFLTYFQNEAQLEKSRLLSDRFSAERPKGSFSTLEIQRTEQGDSAMYLCASSFTTGVADTQYFGPGTRLTVL.

Here the CDR3 reads CASRHWDETWEQYF. Written as DNA, the CDR3 is TGTGCCAGCAGACATTGGGACGAGACCTGGGAGCAGTACTTC. The rearrangement joins TRBV6-6 to TRBJ2-7; the D call may be TRBD1 or TRBD2 (5 bases each). The length of the CDR3 is 14 residues. CDR1 MNHNY and CDR2 SVGAGI come from the germline V gene (reference sequence). Deletions cut 6 bases from V and 7 bases from J, with 19 bases between.

The chain joins TRBV2 to TRBJ1-4, with TRBD1 matching 10 bases. After removal of 7 bases from V and 2 bases from J, the junction contained 7 bases not matched to a gene. This CDR3 region has 16 residues. Germline CDR1 reads SNHLY; CDR2 reads FYNNEI. CDR3 region: CASTPGQGFTNEKLFF. Written as DNA, the CDR3 is TGTGCCAGCACCCCGGGACAGGGGTTCACTAATGAAAAACTGTTTTTT.

The chain has TRBV12-3 or TRBV12-4 and TRBJ2-4, with D possibly matching TRBD1 (6 bases). The CDR3 contains 14 residues. V was shortened by 3 bases and J by 5 bases, with 11 bases between the two germline ends. Here the CDR3 DNA reads TGTGCCAGCAGTTTTATAACAGGGCAAAACATTCAGTACTTC. It translates to CASSFITGQNIQYF.

On this clonotype itself: The conserved closing phenylalanine or tryptophan is absent in this CDR3, likely reflecting a read error. The CDR3 reads CSVASGPDLRTFSYEQYL. For the CDR3, the DNA is TGCAGCGTTGCGTCTGGGCCAGATCTACGTACTTTCTCCTACGAGCAGTACTTA. The chain uses TRBV29-1 and TRBJ2-7; no definite D call. This CDR3 is 18 amino acids long. The germline V and J ends were trimmed by 4 bases and 0 bases, with 25 bases remaining between them. Germline V lookup: CDR1 SQVTM, CDR2 ANQGSEA.